The rows below give T cell receptor beta chains drawn from one sample of a study of cytomegalovirus exposure and HLA in healthy donors. Libraries were prepared by immunoSEQ multiplex PCR; TCRdb keeps only in-frame clonotypes and omits some of them. The sample records 96,000 or so clones, roughly 74% being singletons. Sequences were obtained from PBMCs. The receptor source for this set is a female donor in good health and CMV-seropositive. Each CDR3 is given with its conserved first and last residue. A D gene is named only where the DNA matches it firmly. Size is stated for part of the rows, as once, few or many counts, or as a class when the clone is expanded.

>.|TRBD1|TRBJ1-2|TRBV6-5
CASRPTGEGYGYTF
TGTGCCAGCAGGCCCACAGGGGAAGGGTATGGCTACACCTTC
>once|TRBD1|TRBJ2-2|TRBV6-5
CASSQTQGFGELFF
TGTGCCAGCAGTCAAACACAGGGGTTCGGGGAGCTGTTTTTT
>.|.|TRBJ1-2|TRBV7-2
CASNQQGFGYTF
TGTGCCAGCAACCAACAGGGCTTTGGCTACACCTTC
>.|.|TRBJ2-1|TRBV11-3
CASSLDRENEQFF
TGTGCCAGCAGCTTAGACCGAGAGAATGAGCAGTTCTTC
>.|.|TRBJ1-5|TRBV2
CASSERRGYGQPQHF
TGTGCCAGCAGTGAACGCAGGGGCTATGGTCAGCCCCAGCATTTT
>few|TRBD1|TRBJ2-7|TRBV4-1
CASSLRTGSPYEQYF
TGCGCCAGCAGCCTCCGGACAGGGAGTCCCTACGAGCAGTACTTC
>few|.|TRBJ1-2|TRBV6-5
CASSYGSGAQGYGYTF
TGTGCCAGCAGTTACGGTTCAGGGGCGCAGGGCTATGGCTACACCTTC
>.|TRBD1|TRBJ1-2|TRBV5-1
CASSEGTVYGYTF
TGCGCCAGCAGCGAAGGGACAGTCTATGGCTACACCTTC
>.|.|TRBJ1-2|TRBV7-2
CASTVQAGVYGYTF
TGTGCCAGCACCGTCCAGGCAGGGGTATATGGCTACACCTTC
>.|.|TRBJ2-6|TRBV19
CASSNSFSGANVLTF
TGTGCCAGTAGTAACAGCTTCTCTGGGGCCAACGTCCTGACTTTC
>.|.|TRBJ1-2|TRBV6-5
CASSRSRDGYGYTF
TGTGCCAGCAGCCGGTCCCGGGATGGCTATGGCTACACCTTC
>few|TRBD2|TRBJ2-1|TRBV18
CASSPTGTSGYNEQFF
TGTGCCAGCTCCCCTACCGGGACTAGCGGCTACAATGAGCAGTTCTTC
>.|.|TRBJ1-1|TRBV11-1
CASSLGRVQAEAFF
TGTGCCAGCAGCTTAGGCAGGGTTCAGGCTGAAGCTTTCTTT
>few|.|TRBJ1-1|TRBV4-2
CASSQDLGALNTEAFF
TGTGCCAGCAGCCAAGATTTAGGGGCGTTGAACACTGAAGCTTTCTTT
>.|.|TRBJ2-7|TRBV30
CAWSVDAQGYEQYF
TGTGCCTGGAGTGTAGATGCGCAGGGCTACGAGCAGTACTTC
>.|.|TRBJ2-1|TRBV5-6
CASSEWGRRYNEQFF
TGTGCCAGCAGTGAATGGGGGCGGCGGTACAATGAGCAGTTCTTC
>few|.|TRBJ2-7|TRBV30
CAWSGTLSSYEQYF
TGTGCCTGGAGTGGGACATTGAGCTCCTACGAGCAGTACTTC